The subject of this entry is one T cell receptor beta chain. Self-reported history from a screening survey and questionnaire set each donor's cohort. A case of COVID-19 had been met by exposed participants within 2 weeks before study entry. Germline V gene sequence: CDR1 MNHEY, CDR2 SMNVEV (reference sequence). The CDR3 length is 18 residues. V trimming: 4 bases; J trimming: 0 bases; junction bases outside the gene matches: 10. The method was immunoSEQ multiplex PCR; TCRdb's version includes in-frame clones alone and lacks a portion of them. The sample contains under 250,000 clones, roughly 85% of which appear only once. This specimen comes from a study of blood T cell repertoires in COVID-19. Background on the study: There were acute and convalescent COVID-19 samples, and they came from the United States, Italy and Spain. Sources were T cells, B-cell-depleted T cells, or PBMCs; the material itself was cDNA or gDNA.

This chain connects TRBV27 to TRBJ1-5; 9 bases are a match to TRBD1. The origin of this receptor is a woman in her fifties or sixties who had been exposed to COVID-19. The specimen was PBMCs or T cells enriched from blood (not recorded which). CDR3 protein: CASSSLGQGSYSNQPQHF. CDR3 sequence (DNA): TGTGCCAGCAGTTCCTTGGGACAGGGCTCCTATAGCAATCAGCCCCAGCATTTT.